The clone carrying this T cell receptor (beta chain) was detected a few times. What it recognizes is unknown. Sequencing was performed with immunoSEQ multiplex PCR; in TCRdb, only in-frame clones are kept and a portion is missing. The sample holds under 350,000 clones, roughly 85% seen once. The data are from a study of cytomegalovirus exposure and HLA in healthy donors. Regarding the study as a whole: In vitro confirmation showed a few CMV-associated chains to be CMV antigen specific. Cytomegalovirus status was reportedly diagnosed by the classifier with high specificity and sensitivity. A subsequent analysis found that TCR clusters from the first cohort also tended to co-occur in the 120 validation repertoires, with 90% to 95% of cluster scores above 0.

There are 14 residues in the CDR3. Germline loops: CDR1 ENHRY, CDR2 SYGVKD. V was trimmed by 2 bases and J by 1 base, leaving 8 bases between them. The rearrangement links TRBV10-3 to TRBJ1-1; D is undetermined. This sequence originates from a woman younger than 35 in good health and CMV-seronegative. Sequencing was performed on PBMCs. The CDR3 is CAISEEGGNTEAFF. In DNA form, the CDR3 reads TGTGCCATCAGTGAGGAAGGAGGGAACACTGAAGCTTTCTTT.